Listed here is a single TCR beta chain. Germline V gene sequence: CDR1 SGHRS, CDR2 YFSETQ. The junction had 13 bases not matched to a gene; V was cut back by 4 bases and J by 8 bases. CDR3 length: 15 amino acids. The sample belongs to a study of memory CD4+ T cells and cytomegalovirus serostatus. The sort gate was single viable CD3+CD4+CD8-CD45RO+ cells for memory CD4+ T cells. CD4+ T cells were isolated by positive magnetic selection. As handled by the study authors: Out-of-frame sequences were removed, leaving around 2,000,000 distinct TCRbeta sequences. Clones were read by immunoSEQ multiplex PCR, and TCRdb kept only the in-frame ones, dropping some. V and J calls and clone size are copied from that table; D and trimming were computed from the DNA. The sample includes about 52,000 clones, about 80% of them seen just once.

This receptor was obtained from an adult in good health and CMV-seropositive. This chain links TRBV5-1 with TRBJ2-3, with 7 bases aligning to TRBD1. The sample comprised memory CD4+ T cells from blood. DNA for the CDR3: TGCGCCAGCAGCACCCGGGCGACAGGGCTTACTACGCAGTATTTT. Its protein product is CASSTRATGLTTQYF.